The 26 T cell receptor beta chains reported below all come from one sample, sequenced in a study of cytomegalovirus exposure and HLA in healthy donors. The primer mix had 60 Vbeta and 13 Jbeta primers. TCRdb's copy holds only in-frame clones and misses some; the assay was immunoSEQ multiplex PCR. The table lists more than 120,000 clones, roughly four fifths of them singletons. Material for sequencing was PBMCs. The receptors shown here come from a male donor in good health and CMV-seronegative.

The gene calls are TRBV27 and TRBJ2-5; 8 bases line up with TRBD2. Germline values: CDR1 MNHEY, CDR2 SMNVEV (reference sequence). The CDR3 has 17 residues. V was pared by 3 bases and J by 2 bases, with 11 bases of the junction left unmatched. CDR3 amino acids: CASSFHGLAEIQETQYF. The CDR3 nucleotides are TGTGCCAGCAGTTTCCACGGACTAGCAGAAATTCAAGAGACCCAGTACTTC.

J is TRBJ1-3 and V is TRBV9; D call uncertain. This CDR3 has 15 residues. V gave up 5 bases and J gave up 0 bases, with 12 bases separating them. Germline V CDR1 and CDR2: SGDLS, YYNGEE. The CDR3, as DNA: TGTGCCAGCAGATCAGCGGCGAGCTCTGGAAACACCATATATTTT. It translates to CASRSAASSGNTIYF.

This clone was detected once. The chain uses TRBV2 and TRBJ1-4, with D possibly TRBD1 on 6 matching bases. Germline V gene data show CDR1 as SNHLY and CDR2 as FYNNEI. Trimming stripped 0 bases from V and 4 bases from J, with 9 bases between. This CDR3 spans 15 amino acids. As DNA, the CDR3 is TGTGCCAGCAGTGAAGCGGGGGCGGTTAATGAAAAACTGTTTTTT. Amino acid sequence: CASSEAGAVNEKLFF.

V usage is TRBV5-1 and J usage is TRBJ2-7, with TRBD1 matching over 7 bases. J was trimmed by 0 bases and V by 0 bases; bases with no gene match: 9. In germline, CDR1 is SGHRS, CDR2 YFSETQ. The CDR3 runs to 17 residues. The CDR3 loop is CASSLGMRTGDSYEQYF. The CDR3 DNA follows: TGCGCCAGCAGCTTGGGGATGAGGACAGGCGACTCCTACGAGCAGTACTTC.

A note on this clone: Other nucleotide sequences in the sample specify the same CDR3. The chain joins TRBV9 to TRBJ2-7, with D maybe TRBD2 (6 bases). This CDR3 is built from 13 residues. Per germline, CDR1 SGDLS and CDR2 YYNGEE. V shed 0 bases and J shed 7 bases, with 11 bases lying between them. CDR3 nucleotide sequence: TGTGCCAGCAGCGTAGGAGGTGGGACTGAGCAGTACTTC. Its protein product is CASSVGGGTEQYF. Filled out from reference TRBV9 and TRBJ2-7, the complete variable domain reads DSGVTQTPKHLITATGQRVTLRCSPRSGDLSVYWYQQSLDQGLQFLIQYYNGEERAKGNILERFSAQQFPDLHSELNLSSLELGDSALYFCASSVGGGTEQYFGPGTRLTVT.

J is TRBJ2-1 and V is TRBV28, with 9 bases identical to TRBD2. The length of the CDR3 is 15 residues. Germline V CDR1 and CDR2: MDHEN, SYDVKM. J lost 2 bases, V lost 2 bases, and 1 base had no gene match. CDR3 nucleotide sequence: TGTGCCAGCAGTTTAAGACTAGCGGCCTACAATGAGCAGTTCTTC. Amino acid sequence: CASSLRLAAYNEQFF.

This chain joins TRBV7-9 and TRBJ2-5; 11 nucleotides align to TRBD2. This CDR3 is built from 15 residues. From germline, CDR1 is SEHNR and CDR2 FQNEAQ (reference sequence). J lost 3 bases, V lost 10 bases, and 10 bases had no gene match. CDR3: CATFSGRAGKETQYF. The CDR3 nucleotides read TGTGCCACCTTTAGCGGGAGGGCCGGTAAAGAGACCCAGTACTTC.

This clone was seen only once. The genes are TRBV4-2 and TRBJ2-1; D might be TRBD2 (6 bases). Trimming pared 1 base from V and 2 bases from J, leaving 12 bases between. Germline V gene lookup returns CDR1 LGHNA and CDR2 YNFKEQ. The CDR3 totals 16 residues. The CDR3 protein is CASSQGRDAPYNEQFF. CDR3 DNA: TGTGCCAGCAGCCAAGGGCGGGACGCCCCCTACAATGAGCAGTTCTTC.

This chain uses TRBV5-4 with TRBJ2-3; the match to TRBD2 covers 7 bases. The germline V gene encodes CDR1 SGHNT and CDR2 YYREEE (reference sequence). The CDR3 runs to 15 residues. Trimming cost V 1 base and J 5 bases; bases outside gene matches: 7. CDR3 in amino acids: CASSLRAGVGDTQYF. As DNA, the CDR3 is TGTGCCAGCAGCTTGCGGGCGGGAGTGGGAGATACGCAGTATTTT.

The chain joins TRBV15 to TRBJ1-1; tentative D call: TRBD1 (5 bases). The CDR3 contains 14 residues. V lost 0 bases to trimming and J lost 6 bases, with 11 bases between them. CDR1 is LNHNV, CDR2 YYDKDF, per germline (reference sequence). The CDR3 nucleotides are TGTGCCACCAGCAGAGATCTGGGGCTACCTGAAGCTTTCTTT. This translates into CATSRDLGLPEAFF.

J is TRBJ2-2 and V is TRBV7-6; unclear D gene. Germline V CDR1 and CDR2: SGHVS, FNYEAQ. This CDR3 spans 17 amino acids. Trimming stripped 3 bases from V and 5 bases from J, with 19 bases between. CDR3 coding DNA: TGTGCCAGCAGCTTCCGCCCTACCTCGACTGAAACCGGGGAGCTGTTTTTT. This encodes CASSFRPTSTETGELFF.

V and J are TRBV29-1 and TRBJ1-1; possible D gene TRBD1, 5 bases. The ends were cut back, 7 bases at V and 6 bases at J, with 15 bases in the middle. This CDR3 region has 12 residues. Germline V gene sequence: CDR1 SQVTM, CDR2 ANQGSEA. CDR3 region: CSGQSSWAEAFF. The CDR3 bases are TGCAGCGGACAGTCCTCATGGGCTGAAGCTTTCTTT.

As DNA, the CDR3 is TGTGCCAGCAGCACGACTAGCGGGAGTTTTCACACCGGGGAGCTGTTTTTT. This sequence encodes CASSTTSGSFHTGELFF. The gene calls are TRBV7-9 and TRBJ2-2; 12 nucleotides agree with TRBD2. The length of the CDR3 is 17 residues. V lost 5 bases to trimming and J lost 3 bases; unmatched junction nucleotides: 7. Germline V gene lookup returns CDR1 SEHNR and CDR2 FQNEAQ (reference sequence).

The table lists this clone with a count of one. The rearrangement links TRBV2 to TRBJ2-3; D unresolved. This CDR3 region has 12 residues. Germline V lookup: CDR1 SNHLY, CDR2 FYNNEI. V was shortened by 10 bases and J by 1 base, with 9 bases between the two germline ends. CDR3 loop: CATGDGTDTQYF. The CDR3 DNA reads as TGTGCCACCGGAGATGGCACAGATACGCAGTATTTT.

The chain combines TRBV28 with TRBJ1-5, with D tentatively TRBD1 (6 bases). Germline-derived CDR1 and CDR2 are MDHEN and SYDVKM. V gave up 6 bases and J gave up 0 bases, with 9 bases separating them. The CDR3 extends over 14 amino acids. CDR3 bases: TGTGCCAGCAGCTACAGGGTTAGCAATCAGCCCCAGCATTTT. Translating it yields CASSYRVSNQPQHF.

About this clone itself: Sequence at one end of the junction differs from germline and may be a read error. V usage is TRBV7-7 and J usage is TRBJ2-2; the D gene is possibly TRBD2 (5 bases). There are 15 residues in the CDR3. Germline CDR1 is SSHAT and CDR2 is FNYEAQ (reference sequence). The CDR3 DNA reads TGTGCTAGCAGCTTAGGACTTGGCGACACCGGGGAGCTGTTTTTT. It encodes CASSLGLGDTGELFF.

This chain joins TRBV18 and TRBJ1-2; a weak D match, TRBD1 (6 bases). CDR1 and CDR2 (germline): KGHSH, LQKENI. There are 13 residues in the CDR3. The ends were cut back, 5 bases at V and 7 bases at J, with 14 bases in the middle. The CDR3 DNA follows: TGTGCCAGCTCAACCGACAGGAGCGGTGGCTACACCTTC. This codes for CASSTDRSGGYTF.

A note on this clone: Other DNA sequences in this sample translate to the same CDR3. DNA for the CDR3: TGTGCCAGCAGCGTAGCGGGGAACACCGGGGAGCTGTTTTTT. This encodes CASSVAGNTGELFF. V usage is TRBV9 and J usage is TRBJ2-2; D remains unclear. CDR3 length equals 14 residues. CDR1 SGDLS and CDR2 YYNGEE come from the germline V gene. Trimming stripped 0 bases from V and 1 base from J, with 4 bases between. Full variable domain (outside the CDR3, taken from reference TRBV9 and TRBJ2-2): DSGVTQTPKHLITATGQRVTLRCSPRSGDLSVYWYQQSLDQGLQFLIQYYNGEERAKGNILERFSAQQFPDLHSELNLSSLELGDSALYFCASSVAGNTGELFFGEGSRLTVL.

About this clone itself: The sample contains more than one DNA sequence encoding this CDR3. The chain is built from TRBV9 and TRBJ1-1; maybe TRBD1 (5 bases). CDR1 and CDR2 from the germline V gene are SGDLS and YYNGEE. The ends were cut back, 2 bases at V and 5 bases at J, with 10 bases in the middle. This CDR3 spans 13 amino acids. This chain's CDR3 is CASSVGGRTEAFF. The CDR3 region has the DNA TGTGCCAGCAGCGTTGGGGGGAGGACTGAAGCTTTCTTT.

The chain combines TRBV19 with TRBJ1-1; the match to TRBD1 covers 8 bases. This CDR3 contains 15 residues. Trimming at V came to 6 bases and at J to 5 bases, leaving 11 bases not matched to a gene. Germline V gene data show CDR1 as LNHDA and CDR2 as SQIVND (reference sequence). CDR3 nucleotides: TGTGCCAGTAGACTTGGAGACAGGGGTGGAACTGAAGCTTTCTTT. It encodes CASRLGDRGGTEAFF. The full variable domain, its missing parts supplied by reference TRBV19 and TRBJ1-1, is DGGITQSPKYLFRKEGQNVTLSCEQNLNHDAMYWYRQDPGQGLRLIYYSQIVNDFQKGDIAEGYSVSREKKESFPLTVTSAQKNPTAFYLCASRLGDRGGTEAFFGQGTRLTVV.

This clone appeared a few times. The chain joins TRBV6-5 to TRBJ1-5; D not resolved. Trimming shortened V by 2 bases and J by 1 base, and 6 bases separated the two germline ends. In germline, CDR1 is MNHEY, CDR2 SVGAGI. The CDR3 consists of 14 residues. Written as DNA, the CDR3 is TGTGCCAGCAGTTACGTCCAGAGCAATCAGCCCCAGCATTTT. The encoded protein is CASSYVQSNQPQHF.

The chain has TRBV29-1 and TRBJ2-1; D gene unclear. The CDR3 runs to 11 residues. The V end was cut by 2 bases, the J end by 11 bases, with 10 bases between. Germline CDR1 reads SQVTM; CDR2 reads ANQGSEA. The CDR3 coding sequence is TGCAGCGTTGAATCCACTACTAAGCAGTTCTTC. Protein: CSVESTTKQFF.

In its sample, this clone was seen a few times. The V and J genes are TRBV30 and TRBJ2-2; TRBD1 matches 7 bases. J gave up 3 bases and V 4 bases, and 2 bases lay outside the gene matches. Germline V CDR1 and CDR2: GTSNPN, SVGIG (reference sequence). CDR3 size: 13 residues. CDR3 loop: CAWNRGDTGELFF. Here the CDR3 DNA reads TGTGCCTGGAACAGGGGCGACACCGGGGAGCTGTTTTTT.

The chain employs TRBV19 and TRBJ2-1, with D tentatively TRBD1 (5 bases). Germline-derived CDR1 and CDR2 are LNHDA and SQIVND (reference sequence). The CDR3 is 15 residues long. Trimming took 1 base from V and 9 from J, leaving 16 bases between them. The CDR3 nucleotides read TGTGCCAGTAGTATAGGGCCAGGGCTCGCTACTGAGCAGTTCTTC. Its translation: CASSIGPGLATEQFF.

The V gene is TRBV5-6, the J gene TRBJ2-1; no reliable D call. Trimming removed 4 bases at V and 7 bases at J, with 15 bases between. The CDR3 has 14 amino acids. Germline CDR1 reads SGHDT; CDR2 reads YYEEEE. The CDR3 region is CASSEALISNEQFF. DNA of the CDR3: TGTGCCAGCAGCGAGGCCTTGATATCAAATGAGCAGTTCTTC. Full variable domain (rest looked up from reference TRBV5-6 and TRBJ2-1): DAGVTQSPTHLIKTRGQQVTLRCSPKSGHDTVSWYQQALGQGPQFIFQYYEEEERQRGNFPDRFSGHQFPNYSSELNVNALLLGDSALYLCASSEALISNEQFFGPGTRLTVL.

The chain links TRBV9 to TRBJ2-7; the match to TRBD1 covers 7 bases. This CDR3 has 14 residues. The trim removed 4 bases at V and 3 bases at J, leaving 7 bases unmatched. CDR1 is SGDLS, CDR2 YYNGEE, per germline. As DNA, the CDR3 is TGTGCCAGCAGCCCGGAGGACAGGTACTACGAGCAGTACTTC. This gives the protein CASSPEDRYYEQYF.